This TCR beta chain was recovered during a study of CD8+ T cells in alopecia areata. Study information: Treated patients were given 5 to 10 mg oral tofacitinib twice daily. The share of scalp area affected provided the severity score for treated patients. The study, taken as a whole, reports: Elevated clonality characterized lesional scalp relative to normal scalp, particularly in alopecia totalis/universalis. Scalp clonality and expanded CD8+ clones among the top 100 were significantly decreased by tofacitinib.

In each case, RNA was isolated and then reverse transcribed into cDNA as the sequencing template. Profiling relied on immunoSEQ multiplex PCR, and the TCRdb table lists in-frame clones only, not all of them. Of about 200,000 clones listed, 30% to 40% were seen once; the top ten hold just under 0.5%. Sample treatment: oral pan-JAK inhibitor, 5-10 mg twice daily. On this clone: Its antigen is as yet unknown.

The ends lost 6 bases at V and 1 base at J; junction bases unmatched: 6. Germline V gene lookup returns CDR1 LNHDA and CDR2 SQIVND (reference sequence). The CDR3 is 15 residues long. The material sequenced was CD4+ T cells sorted from blood, taken at roughly week 30, from a patient treated with tofacitinib. This chain joins TRBV19 and TRBJ2-3; TRBD1 matches 8 bases. This TCR came from a human donor with alopecia areata. The CDR3 protein is CASRTDREGTDTQYF. The DNA for the CDR3 is TGTGCCAGTAGGACGGACAGGGAGGGCACAGATACGCAGTATTTT.